This TCR beta chain was identified during a study of OX40 agonist ivuxolimab in advanced cancers. Across the study: Hepatocellular carcinoma, melanoma, renal cell or head and neck cancer was diagnosed in the dose-escalation patients. General study results and limits: Among the lowest peripheral clonal expansion occurred in 0.1-3.0 mg/kg partial responders.

Autoimmune disease history or systemic immunosuppression barred patients. Blood specimens came from baseline, cycle 4 day 1, and cycle 7 day 1. TCRdb's copy holds only in-frame clones and misses some; the assay was immunoSEQ multiplex PCR. The sample consists of 30,000 to 40,000 clones, around 90% of them appearing once. A note on this clone: What it binds is unknown.

The J segment lost 6 bases and the V segment lost 3 bases, leaving 10 bases of the junction unmatched. This CDR3 contains 16 residues. Germline V gene sequence: CDR1 SGHTA, CDR2 FQGNSA. This clonotype originated in an adult with an advanced solid tumor such as melanoma, head and neck, liver or kidney cancer. The rearrangement joins TRBV7-2 to TRBJ2-3; 9 nucleotides align to TRBD2. Sample: CD4+ or CD8+ T cells sorted from blood, taken in a trial of the OX40 agonist ivuxolimab. The CDR3 sequence: CASSLMGGGASDTQYF. CDR3 bases: TGTGCCAGCAGCTTGATGGGCGGGGGGGCTTCGGATACGCAGTATTTT.